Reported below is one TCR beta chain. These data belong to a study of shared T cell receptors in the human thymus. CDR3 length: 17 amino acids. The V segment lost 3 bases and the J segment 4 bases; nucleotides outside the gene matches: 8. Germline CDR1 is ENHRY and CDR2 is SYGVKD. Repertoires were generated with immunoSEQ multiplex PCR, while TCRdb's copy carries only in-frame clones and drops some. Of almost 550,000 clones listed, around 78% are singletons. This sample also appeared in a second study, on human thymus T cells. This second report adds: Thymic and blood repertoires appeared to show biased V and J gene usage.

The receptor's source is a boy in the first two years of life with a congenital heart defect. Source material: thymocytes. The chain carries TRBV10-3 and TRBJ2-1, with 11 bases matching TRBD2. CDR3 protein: CAISELASGRNYNEQFF. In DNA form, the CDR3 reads TGTGCCATCAGTGAATTGGCTAGCGGGAGGAATTACAATGAGCAGTTCTTC.